This TCR beta chain emerged from a study of T cell responses to AZD1222 COVID-19 vaccine. Trimming stripped 0 bases from V and 6 bases from J, with 15 bases between. The CDR3 covers 16 residues. The V gene's germline CDR1 is MNHEY and CDR2 SVGEGT. Study outcomes and limitations: Sampling that yielded the repertoires occurred only after the peak T cell response. Donors were largely white British and mainly female; clonal diversity was possibly underestimated. CD4 TCRs covered the whole spike, strongest at regions 160-218 and 743-854. Just a handful of AZD1222 recipients tested seropositive at baseline.

To note about this clone: As yet, its antigen is unknown.

Repertoires were generated with immunoSEQ multiplex PCR, while TCRdb's copy carries only in-frame clones and drops some. Among 70,000 to 85,000 clones listed, around four fifths were seen once. The receptor's source is an adult in good health. Source: peripheral blood, taken on day 0 of AZD1222 vaccination. The gene calls are TRBV6-2 or TRBV6-3 and TRBJ1-5; D is perhaps TRBD1 (5 bases). The CDR3 region has the DNA TGTGCCAGCAGTTACTCGAATTTCAGGGACTCTCAGCCCCAGCATTTT. Translation gives CASSYSNFRDSQPQHF.